This TCR beta chain appears in the sequencing data of a study of T cell repertoires in cytomegalovirus infection. MiXCR was run by TCRdb on the reads, yielding one entry per CDR3 protein. This table holds about 300,000 distinct CDR3 sequences, more than 20% found once. V was clipped by 1 base and J by 6 bases, with 10 bases between them. This CDR3 has 13 amino acids. This sequence joins TRBV12-3 or TRBV12-4 and TRBJ2-7, with D maybe TRBD2 (5 bases). The sample taken for sequencing was PBMCs. The sequence came from a human donor in good health (CMV status not recorded). Some clones in this sample may be carry-over from other donors' samples. The CDR3 DNA sequence: TGTGCCAGCAGTTTAGGGAGGTGGGCCGAGCAGTACTTC. Translated: CASSLGRWAEQYF.